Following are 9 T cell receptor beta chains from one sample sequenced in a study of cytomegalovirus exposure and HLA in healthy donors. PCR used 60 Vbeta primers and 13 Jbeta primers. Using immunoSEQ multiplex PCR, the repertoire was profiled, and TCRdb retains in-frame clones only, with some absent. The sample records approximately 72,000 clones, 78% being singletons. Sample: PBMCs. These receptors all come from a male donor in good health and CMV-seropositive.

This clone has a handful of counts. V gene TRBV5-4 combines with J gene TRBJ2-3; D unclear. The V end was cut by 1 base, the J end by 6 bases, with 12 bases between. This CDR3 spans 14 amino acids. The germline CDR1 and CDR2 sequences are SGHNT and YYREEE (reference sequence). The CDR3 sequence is CASSLPRLRDTQYF. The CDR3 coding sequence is TGTGCCAGCAGCTTGCCTAGATTGAGGGATACGCAGTATTTT.

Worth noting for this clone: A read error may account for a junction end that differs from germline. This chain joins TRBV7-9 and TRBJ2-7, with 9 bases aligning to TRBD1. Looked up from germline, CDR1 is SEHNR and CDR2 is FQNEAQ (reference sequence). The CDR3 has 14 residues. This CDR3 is CSSSTGTGSNEQYF. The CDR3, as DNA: TGTTCCAGCAGCACCGGGACAGGGTCCAACGAGCAGTACTTC.

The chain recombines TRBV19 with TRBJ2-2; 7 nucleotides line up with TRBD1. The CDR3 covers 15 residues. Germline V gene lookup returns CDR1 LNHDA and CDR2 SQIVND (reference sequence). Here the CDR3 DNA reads TGTGCTAGTGACCAAGGGGGCCACAACACCGGGGAGCTGTTTTTT. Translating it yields CASDQGGHNTGELFF.

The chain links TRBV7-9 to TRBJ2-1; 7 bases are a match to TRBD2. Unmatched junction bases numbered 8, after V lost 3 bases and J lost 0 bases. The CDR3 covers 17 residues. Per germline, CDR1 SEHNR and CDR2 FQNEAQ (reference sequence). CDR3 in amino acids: CASSFGGGGSSYNEQFF. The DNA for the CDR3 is TGTGCCAGCAGCTTTGGGGGGGGTGGGAGCTCCTACAATGAGCAGTTCTTC.

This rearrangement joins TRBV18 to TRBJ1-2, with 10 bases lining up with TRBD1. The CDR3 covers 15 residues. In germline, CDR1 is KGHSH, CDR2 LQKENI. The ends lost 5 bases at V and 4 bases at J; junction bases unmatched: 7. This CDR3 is CASSYGTGEGYGYTF. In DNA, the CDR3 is TGTGCCAGCTCATACGGGACAGGGGAAGGCTATGGCTACACCTTC.

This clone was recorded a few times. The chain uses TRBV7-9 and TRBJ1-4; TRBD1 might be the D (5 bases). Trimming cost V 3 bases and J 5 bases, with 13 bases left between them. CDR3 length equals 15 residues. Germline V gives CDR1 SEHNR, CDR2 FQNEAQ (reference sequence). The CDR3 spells CASSFRGDWNEKLFF. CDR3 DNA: TGTGCCAGCAGCTTTCGGGGGGACTGGAATGAAAAACTGTTTTTT.

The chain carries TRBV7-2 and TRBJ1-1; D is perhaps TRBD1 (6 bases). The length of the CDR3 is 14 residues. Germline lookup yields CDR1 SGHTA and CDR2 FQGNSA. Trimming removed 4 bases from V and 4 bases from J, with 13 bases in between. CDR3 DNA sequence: TGTGCCAGCAGCTCACAGGGAGAGGGCACTGAAGCTTTCTTT. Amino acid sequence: CASSSQGEGTEAFF. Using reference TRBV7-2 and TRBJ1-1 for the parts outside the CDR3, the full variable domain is GAGVSQSPSNKVTEKGKDVELRCDPISGHTALYWYRQSLGQGLEFLIYFQGNSAPDKSGLPSDRFSAERTGGSVSTLTIQRTQQEDSAVYLCASSSQGEGTEAFFGQGTRLTVV.

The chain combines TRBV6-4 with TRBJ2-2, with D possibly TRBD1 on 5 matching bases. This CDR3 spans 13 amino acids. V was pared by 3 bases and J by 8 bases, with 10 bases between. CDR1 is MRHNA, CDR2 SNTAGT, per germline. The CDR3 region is CASSETEPGELFF. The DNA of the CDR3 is TGTGCCAGCAGTGAGACAGAACCTGGGGAGCTGTTTTTT.

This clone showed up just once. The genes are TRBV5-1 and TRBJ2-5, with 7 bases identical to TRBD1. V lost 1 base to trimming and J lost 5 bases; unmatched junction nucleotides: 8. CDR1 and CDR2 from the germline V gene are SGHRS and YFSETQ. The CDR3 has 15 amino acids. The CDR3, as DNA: TGCGCCAGCAGCTTGAGTCTAACAGGGGCGGAGACCCAGTACTTC. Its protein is CASSLSLTGAETQYF. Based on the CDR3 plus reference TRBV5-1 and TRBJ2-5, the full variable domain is KAGVTQTPRYLIKTRGQQVTLSCSPISGHRSVSWYQQTPGQGLQFLFEYFSETQRNKGNFPGRFSGRQFSNSRSEMNVSTLELGDSALYLCASSLSLTGAETQYFGPGTRLLVL.